The present T cell receptor beta chain was sequenced within a study of shared clonotypes between healthy human individuals. Study-level background: A donor's plate count was three for CD4 naive and three for CD4 memory; CD8 naive had two and CD8 memory one. Overall study results and limits: In the sorted subsets, rarefaction showed sequencing was incomplete despite large depth. Read depth was anticipated to influence clonotype sharing among donors. Naive CD4 clonotype sharing across a handful of donors was 4.5% to 6%.

J gave up 0 bases and V 1 base, and 2 bases lay outside the gene matches. CDR3 length equals 15 residues. Germline V gene sequence: CDR1 SGHNT, CDR2 YYREEE (reference sequence). Sequencing was performed with immunoSEQ multiplex PCR; in TCRdb, only in-frame clones are kept and a portion is missing. The repertoire consists of about 1.1 million clones, with around 77% occurring once and the leading ten covering roughly 0.83%. This clone was seen only once. Antigen specificity is unknown. This TCR was sampled from a man younger than 35 in good health. Some clones in this sample may be carry-over from other donors' samples. The chain links TRBV5-4 to TRBJ1-1, with 8 nucleotides matching TRBD1. Material for sequencing was memory CD4+ T cells from PBMCs. Subset described: CD45RA-negative fraction. This CDR3 is CASSLKGQVNTEAFF. In DNA form, the CDR3 reads TGTGCCAGCAGCTTGAAGGGACAGGTGAACACTGAAGCTTTCTTT.